Included here is one T cell receptor beta chain sequence, with context. These data come from a study of T-cell memory formation after mild COVID-19. TCRdb processed the 5' RACE reads anew with MiXCR; each CDR3 protein has one entry. The table has over 300,000 distinct CDR3 sequences, approximately 22% seen once; the top ten hold 20% to 25%. The CDR3 has 15 amino acids. Germline V gene sequence: CDR1 SEHNR, CDR2 FQNEAQ (reference sequence). Trimming removed 5 bases from V and 2 bases from J, with 15 bases in between. Sequenced material: PBMCs or a T cell subset sorted from them (not recorded which). The chain links TRBV7-9 to TRBJ1-2; D possibly corresponds to TRBD1 (6 bases). The source is a man between 18 and 29 years old who had mild COVID-19 (a few samples of this study predate the infection). Cell type and time point are not known. CDR3 residues: CASSQTGRPNYGYTF. CDR3 coding DNA: TGTGCCAGCAGCCAAACAGGGCGCCCGAACTATGGCTACACCTTC.